One TCR beta chain is described in this entry. What it recognizes is unknown. This sample is drawn from a study of identical twins. Regarding the study as a whole: Fewer insertions were carried by abundant cord blood beta clonotypes, but none was seen in memory repertoires.

TCRdb re-called the 5' RACE reads with MiXCR, one entry per CDR3 protein. The data hold roughly 690,000 distinct CDR3 sequences, with over 20% observed a single time. This sample also belongs to another study, concerning T cells expressing NK-cell markers. That report adds: Researchers got TCR beta repertoires out of sorted CD3+CD56+NKG2C+, CD3+CD56+NKG2C- and CD3+CD56-NKG2C+ T cells. Sorting of alpha-beta TCR T cells alone was achieved in several experiments with an anti-gamma-delta TCR antibody. Certain NKG2C+ T cell clones were expanded, and their HCMV specificity remained unclear.

The clonotype comes from a woman aged 18-29 years in good health. The sequencing sample was made of PBMCs.

As DNA, the CDR3 is TGTGCCAGCAGCGCTGGTTGGTGGGGACCGAACACTGAAGCTTTCTTT. This codes for CASSAGWWGPNTEAFF. The chain recombines TRBV7-9 with TRBJ1-1; weak D call: TRBD1 (5 bases). This CDR3 spans 16 amino acids. Trimming removed 5 bases from V and 1 base from J, with 17 bases in between. CDR1 and CDR2 from the germline V gene are SEHNR and FQNEAQ (reference sequence).